This TCR beta chain emerged from a study of blood T cells in healthy people across ages. Study-level points and caveats: Age brought a roughly linear fall in TCR beta diversity measured per million T cells.

A sample-barcoded 5' primer and a J-beta primer mix were used in a second PCR of roughly 7 to 11 cycles. The authors tagged each cDNA molecule using a template-switch adaptor with 12 random nucleotides. TCRdb analysed the 5' RACE reads with MiXCR anew, one entry per CDR3 protein. The table has around 600,000 distinct CDR3 sequences, less than 60% seen once. This clonotype was picked up a small number of times. No antigen is known for it. J lost 3 bases, V lost 3 bases, and 7 bases had no gene match. The CDR3 runs 15 residues. Specimen: blood. The origin of this receptor is a man aged 80 or over in good health. This rearrangement joins TRBV12-3 or TRBV12-4 to TRBJ2-5; 7 nucleotides match TRBD1. The DNA for the CDR3 is TGTGCCAGCAGTTTTTGGCAGGGGGTTGAAGAGACCCAGTACTTC. Protein sequence: CASSFWQGVEETQYF.